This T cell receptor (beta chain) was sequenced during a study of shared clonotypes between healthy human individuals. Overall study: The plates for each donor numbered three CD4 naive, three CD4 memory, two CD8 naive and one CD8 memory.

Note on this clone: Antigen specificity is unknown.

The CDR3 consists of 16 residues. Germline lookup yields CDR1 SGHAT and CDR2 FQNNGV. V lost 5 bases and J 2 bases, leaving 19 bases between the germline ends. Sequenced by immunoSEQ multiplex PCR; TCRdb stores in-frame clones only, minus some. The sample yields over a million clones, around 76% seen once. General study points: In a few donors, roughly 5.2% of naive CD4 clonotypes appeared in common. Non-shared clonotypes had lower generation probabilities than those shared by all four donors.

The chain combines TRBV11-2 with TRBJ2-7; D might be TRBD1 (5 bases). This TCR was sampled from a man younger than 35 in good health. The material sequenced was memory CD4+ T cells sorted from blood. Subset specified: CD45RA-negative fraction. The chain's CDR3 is CASSRTLLQAAYEQYF. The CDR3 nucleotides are TGTGCCAGCAGCCGCACCCTCCTACAGGCAGCCTACGAGCAGTACTTC.